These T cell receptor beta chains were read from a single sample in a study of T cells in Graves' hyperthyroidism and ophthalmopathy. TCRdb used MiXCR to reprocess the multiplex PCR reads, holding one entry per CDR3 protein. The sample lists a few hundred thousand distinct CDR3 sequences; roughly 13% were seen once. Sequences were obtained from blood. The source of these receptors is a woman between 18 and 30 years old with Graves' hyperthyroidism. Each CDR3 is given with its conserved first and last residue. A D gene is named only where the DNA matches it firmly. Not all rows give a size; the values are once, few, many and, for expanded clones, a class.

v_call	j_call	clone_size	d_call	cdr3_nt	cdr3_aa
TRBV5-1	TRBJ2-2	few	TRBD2	TGCGCCAGCAGCAGGACTAGCGGGAGAATGGACACCGGGGAGCTGTTTTTT	CASSRTSGRMDTGELFF
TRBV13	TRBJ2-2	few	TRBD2	TGTGCCAGCAGCTTAGGCCTAACTAGCGGATTCACCGGGGAGCTGTTTTTT	CASSLGLTSGFTGELFF
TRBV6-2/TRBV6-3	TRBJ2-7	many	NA	TGTGCCAGCAGTTACGAGGCGGCCAAGCTATACGAGCAGTACTTC	CASSYEAAKLYEQYF
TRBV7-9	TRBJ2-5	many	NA	TGTGCCAGCAGCTATCACAGTAAACAAGAGACCCAGTACTTC	CASSYHSKQETQYF
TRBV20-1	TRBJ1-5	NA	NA	TGCAGTGCTAGTGTGGGGGGCAATCAGCCCCAGCATTTT	CSASVGGNQPQHF
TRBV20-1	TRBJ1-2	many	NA	TGCAGTGCAACGGACCGGGAGGCGCCGACTTATGGCTACACCTTC	CSATDREAPTYGYTF
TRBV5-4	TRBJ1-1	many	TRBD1	TGTGCCAGCAGCTTGGCCGTTGGAGGGGGCCTGAACACTGAAGCTTTCTTT	CASSLAVGGGLNTEAFF
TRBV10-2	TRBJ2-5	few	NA	TGCGCCAGCAGTGATCGGCGGGAGACCCAGTACTTC	CASSDRRETQYF
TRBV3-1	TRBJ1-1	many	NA	TGTGCCAGCAGCCAATCACGAGTGAACACTGAAGCTTTCTTT	CASSQSRVNTEAFF
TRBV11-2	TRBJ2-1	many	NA	TGTGCCAGCAGCTTAGGCGTTTGGCAACTAGGAGGTGAGCAGTTCTTC	CASSLGVWQLGGEQFF
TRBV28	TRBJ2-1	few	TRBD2	TGTGCCAGTCATCGAGCGGGATGGATCTCCAATGAGCAGTTCTTC	CASHRAGWISNEQFF
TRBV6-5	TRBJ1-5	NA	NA	TGTGCCAGCAGTTACGGCCTCAGGGTAAGAAGTGATCAGCCCCAGCATTTT	CASSYGLRVRSDQPQHF
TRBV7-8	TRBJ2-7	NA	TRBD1	TGTACCAGCAGCTTAGTGAGTTACAGGGGAACTCTACGAAAACCCTACGAGCAGTACTTC	CTSSLVSYRGTLRKPYEQYF
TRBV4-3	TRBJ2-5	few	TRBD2	TGCGCCAGCAGCCAAGACGGCTCTAGCGGGATAGAGACCCAGTACTTC	CASSQDGSSGIETQYF
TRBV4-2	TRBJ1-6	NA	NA	TGTGCCAGCAGCCAAGACGCGGCCGGATTGGGGAATTCACCCCTCCACTTT	CASSQDAAGLGNSPLHF
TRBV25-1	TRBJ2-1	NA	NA	TGTGCCAGCAGCCTAACTAATACAGGGAAACCGTTCTTC	CASSLTNTGKPFF
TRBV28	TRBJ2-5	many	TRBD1	TGTGCCAGCAGTCAACCGGGACAGGGGATGGAGACCCAGTACTTC	CASSQPGQGMETQYF
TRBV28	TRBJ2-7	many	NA	TGTGCCAGCAGTTACCGCGGGCGGCAGATATACTACGAGCAGTACTTC	CASSYRGRQIYYEQYF